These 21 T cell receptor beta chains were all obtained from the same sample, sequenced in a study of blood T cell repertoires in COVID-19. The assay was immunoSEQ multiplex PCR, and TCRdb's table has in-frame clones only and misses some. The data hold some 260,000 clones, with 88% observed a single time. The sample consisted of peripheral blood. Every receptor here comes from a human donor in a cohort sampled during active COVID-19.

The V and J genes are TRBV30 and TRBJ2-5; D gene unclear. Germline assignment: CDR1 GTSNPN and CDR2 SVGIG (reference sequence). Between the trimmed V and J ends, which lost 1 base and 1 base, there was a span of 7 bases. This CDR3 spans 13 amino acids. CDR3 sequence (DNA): TGTGCCTGGAGTGAGACTGTCCAAGAGACCCAGTACTTC. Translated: CAWSETVQETQYF. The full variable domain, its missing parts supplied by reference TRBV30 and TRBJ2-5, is SQTIHQWPATLVQPVGSPLSLECTVEGTSNPNLYWYRQAAGRGLQLLFYSVGIGQISSEVPQNLSASRPQDRQFILSSKKLLLSDSGFYLCAWSETVQETQYFGPGTRLLVL.

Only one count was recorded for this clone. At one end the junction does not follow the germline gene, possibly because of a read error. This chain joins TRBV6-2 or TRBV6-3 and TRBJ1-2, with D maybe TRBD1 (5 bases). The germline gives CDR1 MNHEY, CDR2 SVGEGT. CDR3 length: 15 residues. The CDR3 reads CASSYWATGLYGYTF. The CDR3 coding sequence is TGTGCCAGCAGCTACTGGGCAACAGGACTATATGGCTACACCTTC.

CDR3 protein: CASGRESSYNEQFF. The CDR3 nucleotides are TGTGCCAGTGGTCGCGAGAGCTCCTACAATGAGCAGTTCTTC. The chain uses TRBV19 and TRBJ2-1; D is unresolved. Between the trimmed V and J ends, which lost 8 bases and 0 bases, there was a span of 11 bases. Germline lookup yields CDR1 LNHDA and CDR2 SQIVND (reference sequence). The CDR3 extends over 14 amino acids.

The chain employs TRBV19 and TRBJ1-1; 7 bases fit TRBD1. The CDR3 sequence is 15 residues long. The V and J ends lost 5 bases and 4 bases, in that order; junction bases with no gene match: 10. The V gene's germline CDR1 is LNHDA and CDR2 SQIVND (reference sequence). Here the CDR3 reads CASSSIDREVTEAFF. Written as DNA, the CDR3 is TGTGCCAGTAGTTCCATCGACAGGGAGGTCACTGAAGCTTTCTTT.

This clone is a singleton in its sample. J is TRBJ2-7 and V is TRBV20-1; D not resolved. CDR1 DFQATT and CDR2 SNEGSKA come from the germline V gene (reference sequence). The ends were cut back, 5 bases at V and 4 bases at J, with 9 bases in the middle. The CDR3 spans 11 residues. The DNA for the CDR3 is TGCAGTGCTGGTCGAGTATACGAGCAGTACTTC. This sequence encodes CSAGRVYEQYF.

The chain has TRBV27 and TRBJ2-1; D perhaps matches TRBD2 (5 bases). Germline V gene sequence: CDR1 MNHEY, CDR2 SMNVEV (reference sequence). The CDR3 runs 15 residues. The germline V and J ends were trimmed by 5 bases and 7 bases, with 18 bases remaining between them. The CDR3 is CASSDPDYSENEQFF. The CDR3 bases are TGTGCCAGCAGTGACCCCGACTACAGCGAAAATGAGCAGTTCTTC.

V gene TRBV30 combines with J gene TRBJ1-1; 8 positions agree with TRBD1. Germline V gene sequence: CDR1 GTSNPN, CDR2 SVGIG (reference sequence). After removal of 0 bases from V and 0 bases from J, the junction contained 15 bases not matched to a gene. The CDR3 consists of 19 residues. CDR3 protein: CAWSVLFDRGGLMNTEAFF. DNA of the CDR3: TGTGCCTGGAGTGTACTATTTGACAGGGGCGGCCTGATGAACACTGAAGCTTTCTTT.

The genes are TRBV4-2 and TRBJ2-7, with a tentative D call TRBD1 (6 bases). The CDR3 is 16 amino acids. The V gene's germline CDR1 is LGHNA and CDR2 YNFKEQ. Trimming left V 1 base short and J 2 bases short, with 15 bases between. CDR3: CASSQVPGQRTYEQYF. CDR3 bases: TGTGCCAGCAGCCAAGTCCCGGGACAAAGGACCTACGAGCAGTACTTC.

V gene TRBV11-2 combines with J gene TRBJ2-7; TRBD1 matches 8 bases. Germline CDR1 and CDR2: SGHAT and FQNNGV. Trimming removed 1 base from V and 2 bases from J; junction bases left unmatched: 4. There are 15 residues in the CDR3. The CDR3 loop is CASSLADRVAYEQYF. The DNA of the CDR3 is TGTGCCAGCAGCTTAGCGGACAGGGTCGCCTACGAGCAGTACTTC.

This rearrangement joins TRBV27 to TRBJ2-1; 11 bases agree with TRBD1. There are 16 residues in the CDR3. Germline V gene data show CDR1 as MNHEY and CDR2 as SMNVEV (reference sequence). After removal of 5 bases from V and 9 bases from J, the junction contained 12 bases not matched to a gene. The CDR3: CASSPRGTGGRGEQFF. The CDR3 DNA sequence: TGTGCCAGCAGTCCCCGCGGGACAGGGGGTAGGGGTGAGCAGTTCTTC.

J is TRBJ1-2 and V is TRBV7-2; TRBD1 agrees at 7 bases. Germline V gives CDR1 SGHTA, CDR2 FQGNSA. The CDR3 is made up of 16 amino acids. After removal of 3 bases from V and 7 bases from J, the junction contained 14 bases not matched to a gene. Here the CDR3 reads CASSLPGGRSLGGYTF. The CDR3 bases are TGTGCCAGCAGCTTGCCAGGGGGTCGTTCTCTGGGTGGCTACACCTTC. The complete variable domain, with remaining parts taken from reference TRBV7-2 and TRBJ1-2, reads GAGVSQSPSNKVTEKGKDVELRCDPISGHTALYWYRQSLGQGLEFLIYFQGNSAPDKSGLPSDRFSAERTGGSVSTLTIQRTQQEDSAVYLCASSLPGGRSLGGYTFGSGTRLTVV.

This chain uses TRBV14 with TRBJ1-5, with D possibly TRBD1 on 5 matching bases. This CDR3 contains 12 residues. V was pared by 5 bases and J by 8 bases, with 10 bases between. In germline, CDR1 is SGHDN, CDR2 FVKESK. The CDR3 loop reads CASSSGEEPQHF. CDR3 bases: TGTGCCAGCAGCTCGGGGGAGGAGCCCCAGCATTTT.

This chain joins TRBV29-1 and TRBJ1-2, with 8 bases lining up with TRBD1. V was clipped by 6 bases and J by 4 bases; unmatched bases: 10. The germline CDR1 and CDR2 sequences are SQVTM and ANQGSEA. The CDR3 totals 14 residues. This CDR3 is CSVIRTGPSYGYTF. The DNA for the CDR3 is TGCAGCGTCATACGGACAGGGCCCAGCTATGGCTACACCTTC.

The CDR3 spells CASSPSEISSYEQYF. The CDR3, as DNA: TGTGCCAGCTCACCGAGCGAAATCAGCTCCTACGAGCAGTACTTC. The J gene is TRBJ2-7, the V gene TRBV18; D gene ambiguous. From germline, CDR1 is KGHSH and CDR2 LQKENI. V lost 3 bases, J lost 0 bases, and 12 bases lay in between. The CDR3 sequence is 15 residues long.

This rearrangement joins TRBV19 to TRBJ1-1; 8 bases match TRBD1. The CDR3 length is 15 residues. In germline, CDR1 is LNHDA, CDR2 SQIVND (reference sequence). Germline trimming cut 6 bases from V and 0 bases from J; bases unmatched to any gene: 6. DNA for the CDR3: TGTGCCAGTAGAACAGGGGGTAATATGAACACTGAAGCTTTCTTT. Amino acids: CASRTGGNMNTEAFF.

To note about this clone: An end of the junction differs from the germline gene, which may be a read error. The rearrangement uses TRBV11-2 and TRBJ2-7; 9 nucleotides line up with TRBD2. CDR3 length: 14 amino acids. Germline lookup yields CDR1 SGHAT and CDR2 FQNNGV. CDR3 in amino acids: CASSLGILAGPGHF. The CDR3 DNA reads TGTGCCAGCAGCTTAGGGATCCTAGCGGGGCCCGGACACTTC.

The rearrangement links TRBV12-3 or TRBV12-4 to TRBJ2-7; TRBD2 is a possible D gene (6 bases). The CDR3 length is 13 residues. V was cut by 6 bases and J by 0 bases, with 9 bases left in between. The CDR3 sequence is CASSPDYSYEQYF. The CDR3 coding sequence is TGTGCCAGCAGCCCGGACTACTCCTACGAGCAGTACTTC.

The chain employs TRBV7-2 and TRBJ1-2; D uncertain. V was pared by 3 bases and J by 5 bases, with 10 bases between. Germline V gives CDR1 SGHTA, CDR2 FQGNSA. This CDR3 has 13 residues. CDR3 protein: CASSFLTGYGYTF. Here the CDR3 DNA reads TGTGCCAGCAGCTTTCTGACCGGGTATGGCTACACCTTC.

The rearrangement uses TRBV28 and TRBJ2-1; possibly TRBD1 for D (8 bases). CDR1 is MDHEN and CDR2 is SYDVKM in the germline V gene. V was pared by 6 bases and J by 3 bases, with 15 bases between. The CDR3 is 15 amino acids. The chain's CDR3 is CASRGGTGNYNEQFF. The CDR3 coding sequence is TGTGCCAGCAGGGGAGGGACAGGCAACTACAATGAGCAGTTCTTC.

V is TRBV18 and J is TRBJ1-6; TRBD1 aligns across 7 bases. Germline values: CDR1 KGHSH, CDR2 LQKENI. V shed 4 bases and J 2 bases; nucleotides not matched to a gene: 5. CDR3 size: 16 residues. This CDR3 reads CASSLGTAPYNSPLHF. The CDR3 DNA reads TGTGCCAGCTCACTAGGGACAGCACCCTATAATTCACCCCTCCACTTT.

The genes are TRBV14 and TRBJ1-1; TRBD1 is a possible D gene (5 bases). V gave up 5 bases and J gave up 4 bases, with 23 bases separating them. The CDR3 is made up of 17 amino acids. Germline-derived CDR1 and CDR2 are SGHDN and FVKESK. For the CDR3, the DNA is TGTGCCAGCAGCGACCACAGGCGGGGAATTTCGTCCACTGAAGCTTTCTTT. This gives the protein CASSDHRRGISSTEAFF. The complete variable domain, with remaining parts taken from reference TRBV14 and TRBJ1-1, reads EAGVTQFPSHSVIEKGQTVTLRCDPISGHDNLYWYRRVMGKEIKFLLHFVKESKQDESGMPNNRFLAERTGGTYSTLKVQPAELEDSGVYFCASSDHRRGISSTEAFFGQGTRLTVV.